The clone carrying this T cell receptor beta chain was recorded once. Its target is unknown. The record originates from a study of shared clonotypes between healthy human individuals. Points from the study as a whole: Despite large depth, rarefaction showed incomplete sorted-subset sequencing.

Looked up from germline, CDR1 is MDHEN and CDR2 is SYDVKM. J was trimmed by 3 bases and V by 6 bases; bases with no gene match: 11. This CDR3 comprises 16 residues. Generated by immunoSEQ multiplex PCR, the TCRdb table keeps only in-frame clones and is missing some. This table holds about 2.5 million clones, approximately 90% found once. Sequenced material: naive CD4+ T cells from PBMCs. Subset reported: CD45RA+ positively selected. The chain employs TRBV28 and TRBJ1-1, with 9 bases that match TRBD1. This TCR was sampled from a man aged 18 to 29 in good health. Some clones in this sample may be carry-over from other donors' samples. The CDR3 loop reads CASSYPGQGWDTEAFF. In DNA, the CDR3 is TGTGCCAGCAGCTATCCGGGACAGGGCTGGGACACTGAAGCTTTCTTT.